This T cell receptor (beta chain) was profiled in a study of T cell changes during pregnancy in multiple sclerosis. TCRdb's table, derived via immunoSEQ multiplex PCR, lists solely in-frame clones and lacks some. The sample has about 56,000 clones, roughly nine tenths seen once. The V end lost 2 bases, the J end lost 3 bases, and 16 bases lay between the germline ends. Germline V gives CDR1 LNHDA, CDR2 SQIVND (reference sequence). This CDR3 has 16 amino acids. The chain recombines TRBV19 with TRBJ2-5; D is perhaps TRBD2 (7 bases). The sequences come from CD4+ T cells from peripheral blood mononuclear cells, collected in the third trimester of pregnancy. The origin of this receptor is a female donor with multiple sclerosis, enrolled in a pregnancy study. In nucleotides, the CDR3 is TGTGCCAGTAGTATACGTGGAGGGGGGGGTAAAGAGACCCAGTACTTC. Amino acid sequence: CASSIRGGGGKETQYF.